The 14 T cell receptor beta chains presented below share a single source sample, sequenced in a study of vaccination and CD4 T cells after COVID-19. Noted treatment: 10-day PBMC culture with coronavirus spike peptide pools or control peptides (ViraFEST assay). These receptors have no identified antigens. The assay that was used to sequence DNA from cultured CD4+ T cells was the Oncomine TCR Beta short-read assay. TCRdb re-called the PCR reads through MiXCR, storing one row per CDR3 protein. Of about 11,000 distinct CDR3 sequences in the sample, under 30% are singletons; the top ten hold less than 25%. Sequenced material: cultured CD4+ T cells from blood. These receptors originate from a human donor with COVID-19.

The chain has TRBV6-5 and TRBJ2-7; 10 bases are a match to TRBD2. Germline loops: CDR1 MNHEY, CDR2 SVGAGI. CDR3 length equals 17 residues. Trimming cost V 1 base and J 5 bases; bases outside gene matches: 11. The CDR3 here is CASSYYNRLAGTHEQYF. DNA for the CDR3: TGTGCCAGCAGTTACTACAACCGACTAGCGGGCACACACGAGCAGTACTTC.

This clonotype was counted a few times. The CDR3 nucleotides are TGCAGTGCTATAGAGCGGGAGCCGCTATACCAAGAGACCCAGTACTTC. Amino acid sequence: CSAIEREPLYQETQYF. The V and J genes are TRBV20-1 and TRBJ2-5; 8 bases align to TRBD2. The V segment lost 4 bases and the J segment 0 bases; nucleotides outside the gene matches: 10. This CDR3 contains 16 residues. The germline V gene encodes CDR1 DFQATT and CDR2 SNEGSKA (reference sequence).

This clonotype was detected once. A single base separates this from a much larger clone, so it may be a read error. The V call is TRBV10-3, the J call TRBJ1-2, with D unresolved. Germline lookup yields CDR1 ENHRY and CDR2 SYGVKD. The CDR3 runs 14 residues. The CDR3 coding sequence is TGTGCCTTCAGTGATTCTCGAGGAAACTATGGCTACACCTTC. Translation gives CAFSDSRGNYGYTF.

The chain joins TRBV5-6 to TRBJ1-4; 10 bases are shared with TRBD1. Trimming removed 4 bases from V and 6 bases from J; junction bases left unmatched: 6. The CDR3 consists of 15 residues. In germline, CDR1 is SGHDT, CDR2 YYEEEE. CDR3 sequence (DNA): TGTGCCAGCAGCCTGGTTGGACAGGGGGATGAAAAACTGTTTTTT. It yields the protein CASSLVGQGDEKLFF.

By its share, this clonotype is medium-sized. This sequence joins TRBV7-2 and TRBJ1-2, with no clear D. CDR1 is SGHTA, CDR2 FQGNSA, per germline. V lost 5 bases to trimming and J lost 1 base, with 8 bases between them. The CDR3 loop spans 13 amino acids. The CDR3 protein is CASSLDGNYGYTF. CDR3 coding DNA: TGTGCCAGCAGCCTGGACGGTAACTATGGCTACACCTTC. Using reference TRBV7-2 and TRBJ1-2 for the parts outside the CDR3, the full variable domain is GAGVSQSPSNKVTEKGKDVELRCDPISGHTALYWYRQSLGQGLEFLIYFQGNSAPDKSGLPSDRFSAERTGGSVSTLTIQRTQQEDSAVYLCASSLDGNYGYTFGSGTRLTVV.

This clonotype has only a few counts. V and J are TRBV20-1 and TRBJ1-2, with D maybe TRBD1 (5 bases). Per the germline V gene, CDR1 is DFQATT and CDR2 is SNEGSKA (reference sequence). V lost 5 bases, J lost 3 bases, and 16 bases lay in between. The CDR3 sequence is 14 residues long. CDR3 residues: CSALNSARDYGYTF. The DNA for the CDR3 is TGCAGTGCTCTTAATTCAGCCAGGGACTATGGCTACACCTTC.

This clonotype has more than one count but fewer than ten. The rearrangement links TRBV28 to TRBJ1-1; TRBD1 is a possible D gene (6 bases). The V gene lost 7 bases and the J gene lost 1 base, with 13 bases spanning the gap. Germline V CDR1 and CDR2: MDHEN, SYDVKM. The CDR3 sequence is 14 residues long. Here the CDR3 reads CASMGAAQNTEAFF. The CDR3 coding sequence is TGTGCCAGCATGGGGGCAGCACAGAACACTGAAGCTTTCTTT. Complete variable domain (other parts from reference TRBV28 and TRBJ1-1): DVKVTQSSRYLVKRTGEKVFLECVQDMDHENMFWYRQDPGLGLRLIYFSYDVKMKEKGDIPEGYSVSREKKERFSLILESASTNQTSMYLCASMGAAQNTEAFFGQGTRLTVV.

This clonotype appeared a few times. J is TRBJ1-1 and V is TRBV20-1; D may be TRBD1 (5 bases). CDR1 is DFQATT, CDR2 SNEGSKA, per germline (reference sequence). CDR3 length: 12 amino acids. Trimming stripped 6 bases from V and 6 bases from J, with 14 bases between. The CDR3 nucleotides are TGCAGTGCCGGGGGAATGGCCGCTGAAGCTTTCTTT. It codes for CSAGGMAAEAFF.

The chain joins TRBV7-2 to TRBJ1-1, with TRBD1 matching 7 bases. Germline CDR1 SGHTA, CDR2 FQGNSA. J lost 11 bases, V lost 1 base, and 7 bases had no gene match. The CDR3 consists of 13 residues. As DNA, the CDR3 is TGTGCCAGCAGCTTAGGGCAGACAGGGAGGGCTTTCTTT. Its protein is CASSLGQTGRAFF. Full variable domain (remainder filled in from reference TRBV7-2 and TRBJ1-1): GAGVSQSPSNKVTEKGKDVELRCDPISGHTALYWYRQSLGQGLEFLIYFQGNSAPDKSGLPSDRFSAERTGGSVSTLTIQRTQQEDSAVYLCASSLGQTGRAFFGQGTRLTVV.

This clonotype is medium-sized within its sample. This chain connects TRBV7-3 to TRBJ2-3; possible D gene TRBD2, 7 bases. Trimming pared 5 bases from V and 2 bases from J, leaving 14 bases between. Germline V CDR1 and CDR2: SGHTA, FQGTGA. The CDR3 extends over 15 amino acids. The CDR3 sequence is CASSQSGGLTDTQYF. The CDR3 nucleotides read TGTGCCAGCAGCCAATCGGGGGGCCTCACAGATACGCAGTATTTT.

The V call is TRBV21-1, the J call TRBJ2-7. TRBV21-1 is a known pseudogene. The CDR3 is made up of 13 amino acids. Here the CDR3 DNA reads TGTGCCAGCAGCAAACAGAATCCCTACGAGCAGTACTTC. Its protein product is CASSKQNPYEQYF.

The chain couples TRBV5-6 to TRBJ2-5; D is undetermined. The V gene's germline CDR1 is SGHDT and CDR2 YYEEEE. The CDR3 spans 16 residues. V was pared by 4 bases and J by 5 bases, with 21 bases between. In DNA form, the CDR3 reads TGTGCCAGCAGCCGAAACCCCCGCGGCCTGGGGGAGACCCAGTACTTC. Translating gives CASSRNPRGLGETQYF.

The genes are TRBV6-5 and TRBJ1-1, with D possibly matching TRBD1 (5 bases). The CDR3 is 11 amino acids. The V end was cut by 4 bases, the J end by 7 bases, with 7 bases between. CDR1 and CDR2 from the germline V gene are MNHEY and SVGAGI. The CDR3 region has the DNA TGTGCCAGCAGTTGGGGGAGTGAAGCTTTCTTT. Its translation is CASSWGSEAFF.

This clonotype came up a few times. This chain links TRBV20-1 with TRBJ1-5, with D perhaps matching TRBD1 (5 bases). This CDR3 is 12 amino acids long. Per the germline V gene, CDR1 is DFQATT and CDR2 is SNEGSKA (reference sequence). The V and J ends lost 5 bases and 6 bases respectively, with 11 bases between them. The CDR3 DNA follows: TGCAGTGCTCGGGGGTTCGGTCAGCCCCAGCATTTT. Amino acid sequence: CSARGFGQPQHF.